This TCR beta chain was identified during a study of beta chain features in type 1 diabetes. Background on the study: Healthy donors, compared against patients, showed similar age, gender and cell yields. Examination of sorted cells across all samples involved about 99 million cells. Study-level points and caveats: Shorter templates may be favored by PCR, equally so in patients and controls. VDJ junctions from type 1 diabetes patients carried fewer insertions and larger deletions.

In its sample, this clone was seen a few times. No antigen is known for it. This same CDR3 is encoded by further DNA sequences in the sample. CDR3 length equals 13 residues. Trimming shortened V by 0 bases and J by 4 bases, and 7 bases separated the two germline ends. Germline V gene lookup returns CDR1 SGHRS and CDR2 YFSETQ. Sequencing targeted expressed TCRB transcripts, as all isolated RNA had been reverse transcribed. Sequenced by immunoSEQ multiplex PCR; TCRdb stores in-frame clones only, minus some. The repertoire consists of about half a million clones, with about an eighth occurring once and the leading ten covering about 0.042%.

Sequenced input: naive CD4+ T cells from blood. The origin of this receptor is a woman between 18 and 30 years old in good health. V gene TRBV5-1 combines with J gene TRBJ2-5, with D maybe TRBD2 (5 bases). This CDR3 reads CASSLGGRETQYF. The CDR3, as DNA: TGCGCCAGCAGCTTGGGCGGGCGAGAGACCCAGTACTTC.